A single T cell receptor beta chain is shown here with its context. Amplification used 60 V beta primers and 13 J beta primers. Assay: immunoSEQ multiplex PCR; the TCRdb copy retains only in-frame clones and omits some. This table has around 62,000 clones, roughly 80% appearing once. The germline V gene has CDR1 SGHNT and CDR2 YYREEE (reference sequence). The ends were cut back, 6 bases at V and 14 bases at J, with 9 bases in the middle. This CDR3 region has 10 residues. The data originate from a study of glioma-infiltrating T cells after dendritic cell vaccination. No glioblastoma patient carried an isocitrate dehydrogenase mutation.

The specimen comprised blood, sampled before dendritic cell vaccination. The sequence was obtained from a human donor with glioblastoma. The chain is built from TRBV5-4 and TRBJ1-6; the D gene is possibly TRBD1 (6 bases). As DNA, the CDR3 is TGTGCCAGCAAGGGGGGGACCCTCCACTTT. It specifies CASKGGTLHF.